This TCR beta chain was obtained from a study of shared clonotypes between healthy human individuals. Germline lookup yields CDR1 MDHEN and CDR2 SYDVKM. The CDR3 length is 15 residues. Trimming at V came to 6 bases and at J to 5 bases, leaving 11 bases not matched to a gene. This table comes from immunoSEQ multiplex PCR, and its TCRdb copy is limited to in-frame clones, with some not included. The repertoire holds under 1,100,000 clones, with approximately 78% as singletons. Sequencing was carried out using memory CD4+ T cells from PBMCs. Subset: CD45RA-negative fraction. This receptor was obtained from a man between 18 and 29 years old in good health. Some clones in this sample may be carry-over from other donors' samples. The rearrangement joins TRBV28 to TRBJ2-5, with TRBD1 identical over 8 bases. The CDR3 DNA is TGTGCCAGCAGCCCGGCAGGGGGCAGGTGGGAGACCCAGTACTTC. Its translation: CASSPAGGRWETQYF.